This T cell receptor beta chain derives from a study of cytomegalovirus exposure and HLA in healthy donors. Across the study: Unique TCRs from HLA-typed donors, 65 million to 85 million of them, were held in an early data release.

The PCR employed 60 Vbeta primers together with 13 Jbeta primers. Data came from immunoSEQ multiplex PCR; TCRdb stores just in-frame clones and leaves some out. Here the sample spans 150,000 to 180,000 clones, roughly 80% being singletons. The CDR3 extends over 16 amino acids. V was clipped by 5 bases and J by 3 bases; unmatched bases: 10. The germline V gene encodes CDR1 SGHNT and CDR2 YYREEE (reference sequence). To note about this clone: Antigen: not known.

Study findings and constraints: Reported performance of the classifier showed diagnosis of cytomegalovirus status with high specificity and sensitivity. CMV serostatus was the only immune exposure information that was available. Analysis was carried out at a later point, and it linked a missense DCLRE1C variant to TCR beta V- and J-gene trimming.

The J gene is TRBJ2-1, the V gene TRBV5-4; 8 bases line up with TRBD1. The clonotype was recovered from a woman aged 45-65 years in good health and CMV-seropositive. Sample: PBMCs. DNA of the CDR3: TGTGCCAGCAGAGACTCTCGGGACAGGCGCTACAATGAGCAGTTCTTC. Protein sequence: CASRDSRDRRYNEQFF.